A selection of T cell receptor beta chains follows, all from one sample in a study of cytomegalovirus exposure and HLA in healthy donors. Generated by immunoSEQ multiplex PCR, the TCRdb table keeps only in-frame clones and is missing some. The sample has tens of thousands of clones; about three quarters are singletons. Sequencing was performed on PBMCs. These receptor sequences come from a man in his fifties in good health and CMV-seropositive. Both conserved end residues are part of each CDR3. Each record gives: CDR3 protein, CDR3 DNA, clone size, J gene, V gene, D gene. A D gene is named only where the DNA matches it firmly. Part of the rows lack a size; the others show once, few, many or a class for expanded clones.

CASSIREGAREKLFF TGTGCCAGTAGTATACGGGAGGGGGCGCGAGAAAAACTGTTTTTT . TRBJ1-4 TRBV19 TRBD1
CASSLKGPGQGLYNEQFF TGTGCCAGCAGCTTAAAGGGTCCGGGACAGGGACTCTACAATGAGCAGTTCTTC . TRBJ2-1 TRBV7-2 TRBD1
CAWRSEGRGYTF TGTGCCTGGCGGAGTGAGGGCAGGGGTTACACCTTC few TRBJ1-2 TRBV30 .
CASSRQGVNTEAFF TGCGCCAGCAGCCGCCAGGGGGTGAACACTGAAGCTTTCTTT . TRBJ1-1 TRBV4-1 TRBD1
CASSISTGGSSEAFF TGTGCCAGCAGCATTAGTACAGGGGGCAGTTCTGAAGCTTTCTTT . TRBJ1-1 TRBV9 TRBD1
CASSPRDSPYEQYF TGTGCCAGCTCACCACGGGACTCGCCCTACGAGCAGTACTTC . TRBJ2-7 TRBV18 .
CASSLVGQEPKNIQYF TGCGCCAGCAGCTTGGTAGGACAGGAACCCAAAAACATTCAGTACTTC few TRBJ2-4 TRBV5-1 TRBD1
CASRTLTGGIEQYF TGTGCCAGCAGGACTCTGACAGGGGGGATTGAGCAGTACTTC . TRBJ2-7 TRBV6-1 TRBD1
CASTQGTGGYTF TGTGCCAGCACTCAGGGGACGGGTGGCTACACCTTC . TRBJ1-2 TRBV6-5 .
CNVHRDGSNGYTF TGCAACGTTCACAGGGACGGTTCAAATGGCTACACCTTC few TRBJ1-2 TRBV29-1 .
CAWSVPGRTLLNPYTGELFF TGTGCCTGGAGTGTACCAGGGAGGACGCTCTTAAACCCCTACACCGGGGAGCTGTTTTTT . TRBJ2-2 TRBV30 .
CASSYTTGTSYNEQFF TGTGCCAGCAGTTACACGACAGGGACCTCCTACAATGAGCAGTTCTTC few TRBJ2-1 TRBV6-5 TRBD1
CASSDTGYYGYTF TGTGCCAGCAGTGACACAGGGTACTATGGCTACACCTTC . TRBJ1-2 TRBV6-1 .
CASSRTKGDGYTF TGTGCCAGCAGTAGAACGAAGGGGGATGGCTACACCTTC few TRBJ1-2 TRBV2 .
CASGLNRGPVNTEAFF TGTGCTAGTGGTCTGAACAGGGGGCCGGTGAACACTGAAGCTTTCTTT . TRBJ1-1 TRBV12-5 TRBD1
CASSFRGLGPQHF TGTGCCAGCAGCTTCAGGGGGCTGGGGCCCCAGCATTTT . TRBJ1-5 TRBV7-2 TRBD1
CASSLLSNTEAFF TGTGCCAGCAGCTTATTATCGAACACTGAAGCTTTCTTT . TRBJ1-1 TRBV13 .
CASSPGSNEKLFF TGTGCCAGCAGTCCGGGGTCTAATGAAAAACTGTTTTTT once TRBJ1-4 TRBV28 .
CASTNLGALGAFF TGTGCCAGCACGAATCTGGGGGCGTTGGGAGCTTTCTTT . TRBJ1-1 TRBV6-5 .
CASRKGQGLIGVFF TGCGCCAGCAGGAAAGGACAGGGCTTAATCGGCGTTTTCTTT . TRBJ1-1 TRBV10-2 TRBD1
CACTYLGNTEAFF TGTGCCTGTACTTACCTAGGGAACACTGAAGCTTTCTTT few TRBJ1-1 TRBV30 .
CAWSVGGAEAFF TGTGCCTGGAGTGTAGGAGGCGCTGAAGCTTTCTTT few TRBJ1-1 TRBV30 .
CASSMGDRGTEAFF TGTGCCAGTAGTATGGGGGACAGGGGAACTGAAGCTTTCTTT . TRBJ1-1 TRBV19 TRBD1
CASMGGAEGHTGELFF TGTGCCAGCATGGGAGGGGCGGAGGGACACACCGGGGAGCTGTTTTTT . TRBJ2-2 TRBV4-2 TRBD2
CASSLASTEAFF TGTGCCAGCAGTTTAGCTAGCACTGAAGCTTTCTTT . TRBJ1-1 TRBV28 .
CASSFGGQGADYGYTF TGTGCCAGCAGCTTCGGGGGACAGGGGGCAGACTATGGCTACACCTTC . TRBJ1-2 TRBV7-2 TRBD1
CASSLAAEQYF TGTGCCAGCAGTTTAGCGGCCGAGCAGTACTTC few TRBJ2-7 TRBV27 .
CASSYSQGPYNEQFF TGTGCCAGCAGTTACTCACAGGGTCCGTACAATGAGCAGTTCTTC . TRBJ2-1 TRBV6-5 .
CSARPVREQYF TGCAGTGCCAGACCGGTACGCGAGCAGTACTTC . TRBJ2-7 TRBV20-1 .